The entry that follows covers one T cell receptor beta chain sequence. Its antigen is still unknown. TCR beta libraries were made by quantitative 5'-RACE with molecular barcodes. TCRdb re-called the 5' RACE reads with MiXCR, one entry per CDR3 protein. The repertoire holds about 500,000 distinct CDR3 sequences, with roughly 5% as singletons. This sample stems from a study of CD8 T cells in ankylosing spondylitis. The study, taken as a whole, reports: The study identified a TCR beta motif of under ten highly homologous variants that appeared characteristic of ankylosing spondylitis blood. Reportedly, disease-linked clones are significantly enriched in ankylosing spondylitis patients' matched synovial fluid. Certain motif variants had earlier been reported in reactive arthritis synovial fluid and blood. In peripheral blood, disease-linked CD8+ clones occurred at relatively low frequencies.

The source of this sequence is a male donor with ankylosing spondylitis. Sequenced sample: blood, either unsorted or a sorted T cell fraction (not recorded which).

CDR3 sequence: CASSVKGGLAEAFF. CDR3 sequence (DNA): TGTGCCAGCAGCGTTAAGGGGGGGCTGGCTGAAGCTTTCTTT. This chain links TRBV9 with TRBJ1-1; TRBD1 is a possible D gene (6 bases). CDR1 and CDR2 (germline): SGDLS, YYNGEE. This CDR3 region has 14 residues. Trimming cost V 2 bases and J 6 bases, with 14 bases left between them.